Given below is one T cell receptor (beta chain) in context. These data come from a study of control samples from healthy donors and cancer patients. The V end was cut by 3 bases, the J end by 4 bases, with 9 bases between. Germline V gives CDR1 LGHDT, CDR2 YNNKEL (reference sequence). The CDR3 is 14 amino acids. Repertoires were generated with immunoSEQ multiplex PCR, while TCRdb's copy carries only in-frame clones and drops some. The data hold approximately 180,000 clones, with 75% to 95% observed a single time. The chain couples TRBV3-1 (or the pseudogene TRBV3-2) to TRBJ1-4, with D possibly matching TRBD1 (6 bases). This TCR was recovered from a woman aged 40-49 years in good health. Sequenced: blood. This chain's CDR3 is CASSQDSFNEKLFF. CDR3 nucleotides: TGTGCCAGCAGCCAGGACAGCTTTAATGAAAAACTGTTTTTT.